This TCR beta chain was found in a study of T cell responses to AZD1222 COVID-19 vaccine. Doses given second, at about 4 or about 12 weeks, were pooled. This table comes from immunoSEQ multiplex PCR, and its TCRdb copy is limited to in-frame clones, with some not included. The table lists about 150,000 clones, roughly 91% of them singletons, with less than 2.5% in the top ten. This clone was counted between two and nine times. Germline V CDR1 and CDR2: MRHNA, SNTAGT. CDR3 length: 17 amino acids. Losses at the gene ends were 0 bases for V and 4 bases for J; bases not matched to a gene: 4. Sequenced material: peripheral blood, taken 28 days after the second AZD1222 dose. This clonotype originated in an adult who received the AZD1222 COVID-19 vaccine. The gene calls are TRBV6-4 and TRBJ2-1; 12 bases fit TRBD2. The CDR3, as DNA: TGTGCCAGCAGTGACTCGATTGGGACTAGCGGGTACAATGAGCAGTTCTTC. Its translation is CASSDSIGTSGYNEQFF.